This T cell receptor beta chain was recovered during a study of T cell changes during pregnancy in multiple sclerosis. Produced via immunoSEQ multiplex PCR; TCRdb's table is partial and in-frame only. The sample lists tens of thousands of clones; about 91% were seen once. Germline V gene data show CDR1 as MNHEY and CDR2 as SVGAGI. The germline V and J ends were trimmed by 5 bases and 2 bases, with 9 bases remaining between them. The CDR3 contains 13 residues. This clonotype was sampled from a female donor in good health, enrolled as a control in a pregnancy study. This rearrangement joins TRBV6-5 to TRBJ1-1, with D perhaps matching TRBD1 (6 bases). Source: peripheral blood, taken after pregnancy. The CDR3 sequence is CASSPDSNTEAFF. As DNA, the CDR3 is TGTGCCAGCAGTCCGGACAGTAACACTGAAGCTTTCTTT.